This T cell receptor beta chain was recorded in a study of blood T cell repertoires in COVID-19. Whole-study context: Some COVID-19 samples were acute and others convalescent; all came from the United States, Italy and Spain. T cells, B-cell-depleted T cells, or PBMCs supplied cDNA or gDNA.

In the study's own analysis: Reference gene primer amplification gave estimated nucleated cell counts. Generated by immunoSEQ multiplex PCR, the TCRdb table keeps only in-frame clones and is missing some. The V and J calls and clone size were taken over from that table, and D and trimming were inferred from the DNA. This sample has roughly 26,000 clones, with roughly 84% found just once. The CDR3 is made up of 14 amino acids. The V gene's germline CDR1 is MNHEY and CDR2 SMNVEV (reference sequence). Trimming cost V 3 bases and J 1 base, with 10 bases left between them. The specimen was peripheral blood. The rearrangement joins TRBV27 to TRBJ2-7, with D unresolved. The clonotype originates from a human donor in a cohort sampled during active COVID-19. CDR3 DNA sequence: TGTGCCAGCAGTTTGTCCCTTTCTTCCTACGAGCAGTACTTC. This codes for CASSLSLSSYEQYF.